A single sample is the source of the 18 T cell receptor beta chains below, sequenced in a study of blood T cell repertoires in COVID-19. Assay used: immunoSEQ multiplex PCR; TCRdb lists only in-frame clones, some missing. Among 140,000 or so clones listed, about 92% were seen once. The sequencing input was peripheral blood. The receptors derive from a human donor in a cohort sampled during active COVID-19.

The chain recombines TRBV5-1 with TRBJ2-1; 8 bases agree with TRBD1. CDR3 length: 13 residues. V lost 0 bases to trimming and J lost 9 bases; unmatched junction nucleotides: 2. Germline V lookup: CDR1 SGHRS, CDR2 YFSETQ. The CDR3 DNA sequence: TGCGCCAGCAGCTTGGACGGACAGGGTGAGCAGTTCTTC. This gives the protein CASSLDGQGEQFF.

The gene calls are TRBV5-1 and TRBJ2-6; D is uncertain. Trimming shortened V by 4 bases and J by 2 bases, and 4 bases separated the two germline ends. This CDR3 spans 13 amino acids. The germline CDR1 and CDR2 sequences are SGHRS and YFSETQ. CDR3 residues: CASSRAGANVLTF. In DNA, the CDR3 is TGCGCCAGCAGCCGGGCTGGGGCCAACGTCCTGACTTTC.

This clone was seen a single time. The chain has TRBV7-8 and TRBJ2-6, with 8 positions matching TRBD1. J gave up 4 bases and V 5 bases, and 13 bases lay outside the gene matches. The CDR3 spans 18 residues. From germline, CDR1 is SGHVS and CDR2 FQNEAQ. The CDR3, as DNA: TGTGCCAGCAGCCCGTCCGGGACAGGCCCTTCCGGGGCCAACGTCCTGACTTTC. It is translated as CASSPSGTGPSGANVLTF.

The rearrangement uses TRBV6-5 and TRBJ2-7; TRBD1 matches 7 bases. The V and J ends lost 2 bases and 7 bases, in that order; junction bases with no gene match: 8. The CDR3 extends over 14 amino acids. Germline V lookup: CDR1 MNHEY, CDR2 SVGAGI. In DNA form, the CDR3 reads TGTGCCAGCAGTTACCAGACAGGGCACGGGGAGCAGTACTTC. This codes for CASSYQTGHGEQYF.

The V gene is TRBV7-2, the J gene TRBJ1-6, with no clear D. This CDR3 spans 15 amino acids. Trimming left V 2 bases short and J 0 bases short, with 5 bases between. Germline-derived CDR1 and CDR2 are SGHTA and FQGNSA. The CDR3 DNA sequence: TGTGCCAGCAGCTTATCGAGCTCCTATAATTCACCCCTCCACTTT. Its translation is CASSLSSSYNSPLHF. Full variable domain (remainder filled in from reference TRBV7-2 and TRBJ1-6): GAGVSQSPSNKVTEKGKDVELRCDPISGHTALYWYRQSLGQGLEFLIYFQGNSAPDKSGLPSDRFSAERTGGSVSTLTIQRTQQEDSAVYLCASSLSSSYNSPLHFGNGTRLTVT.

The V and J genes are TRBV19 and TRBJ2-1; TRBD1 is a possible D gene (6 bases). The CDR3 consists of 14 residues. V lost 3 bases, J lost 1 base, and 7 bases lay in between. CDR1 and CDR2 from the germline V gene are LNHDA and SQIVND (reference sequence). The CDR3 coding sequence is TGTGCCAGTAGTATCAGGGGATCCTACAATGAGCAGTTCTTC. This sequence encodes CASSIRGSYNEQFF.

The chain combines TRBV19 with TRBJ1-4; TRBD1 matches 7 bases. The ends lost 6 bases at V and 1 base at J; junction bases unmatched: 8. The CDR3 consists of 16 residues. Germline assignment: CDR1 LNHDA and CDR2 SQIVND (reference sequence). The CDR3 loop reads CASRARQGLTNEKLFF. CDR3 coding DNA: TGTGCCAGTAGAGCCAGACAGGGCTTAACTAATGAAAAACTGTTTTTT. The full variable domain, with the rest looked up from reference TRBV19 and TRBJ1-4, is DGGITQSPKYLFRKEGQNVTLSCEQNLNHDAMYWYRQDPGQGLRLIYYSQIVNDFQKGDIAEGYSVSREKKESFPLTVTSAQKNPTAFYLCASRARQGLTNEKLFFGSGTQLSVL.

This clone was found a few times. This sequence joins TRBV2 and TRBJ2-3; the D gene is possibly TRBD2 (5 bases). This CDR3 is built from 16 residues. Germline assignment: CDR1 SNHLY and CDR2 FYNNEI. V dropped 8 bases and J dropped 0 bases, with 18 bases sitting between them. CDR3 in amino acids: CASGARGSPSTDTQYF. CDR3 in DNA: TGTGCCAGCGGCGCCCGGGGAAGCCCTAGCACAGATACGCAGTATTTT.

The chain has TRBV9 and TRBJ2-2; D is perhaps TRBD1 (8 bases). Germline assignment: CDR1 SGDLS and CDR2 YYNGEE. Between the trimmed V and J ends, which lost 4 bases and 7 bases, there was a span of 17 bases. The CDR3 spans 15 residues. CDR3 nucleotide sequence: TGTGCCAGCAGCCCAACAGGGGGGGCAATCGGGGAGCTGTTTTTT. It translates to CASSPTGGAIGELFF.

This chain joins TRBV7-2 and TRBJ2-3; possible D gene TRBD2, 5 bases. Trimming shortened V by 4 bases and J by 0 bases, and 8 bases separated the two germline ends. Per the germline V gene, CDR1 is SGHTA and CDR2 is FQGNSA. This CDR3 contains 14 residues. The CDR3 region is CASSSGLSTDTQYF. The CDR3 DNA follows: TGTGCCAGCAGCTCCGGACTGAGCACAGATACGCAGTATTTT.

The chain employs TRBV3-1 (or the pseudogene TRBV3-2) and TRBJ1-1, with 7 bases lining up with TRBD1. The CDR3 runs 14 residues. Germline loops: CDR1 LGHDT, CDR2 YNNKEL (reference sequence). V was pared by 3 bases and J by 0 bases, with 1 base of the junction left unmatched. In DNA, the CDR3 is TGTGCCAGCAGCCAGGGACAGTTGAACACTGAAGCTTTCTTT. Translated: CASSQGQLNTEAFF.

The genes are TRBV5-4 and TRBJ1-2; D remains ambiguous. CDR3 size: 15 residues. Trimming left V 3 bases short and J 2 bases short, with 14 bases between. CDR1 and CDR2 (germline): SGHNT, YYREEE (reference sequence). The chain's CDR3 is CASSWYSRPNYGYTF. The DNA for the CDR3 is TGTGCCAGCAGCTGGTACAGCCGCCCAAACTATGGCTACACCTTC.

This rearrangement joins TRBV7-9 to TRBJ2-2; D gene uncertain. The germline V gene has CDR1 SEHNR and CDR2 FQNEAQ (reference sequence). Between the trimmed V and J ends, which lost 2 bases and 4 bases, there was a span of 2 bases. The CDR3 totals 12 residues. CDR3 coding DNA: TGTGCCAGCAGCTTACTCACCGGGGAGCTGTTTTTT. Translated: CASSLLTGELFF.

The rearrangement links TRBV5-6 to TRBJ2-4; the D is unclear. The CDR3 is 17 residues long. Trimming took off 0 bases at V and 0 bases at J, with 13 bases between the two ends. Germline values: CDR1 SGHDT, CDR2 YYEEEE. The CDR3 bases are TGTGCCAGCAGCTTGGAGTGGAGCCAGTTAGCCAAAAACATTCAGTACTTC. This translates into CASSLEWSQLAKNIQYF.

This clone showed up just a few times. This CDR3 reads CASSVQWNTEAFF. The CDR3 bases are TGCGCCAGCAGTGTTCAGTGGAACACTGAAGCTTTCTTT. The gene calls are TRBV10-1 and TRBJ1-1, with no clear D. Germline V lookup: CDR1 WNHNN, CDR2 SYGVQD (reference sequence). The CDR3 runs 13 residues. Trimming cost V 4 bases and J 1 base, with 7 bases left between them.

The chain has TRBV19 and TRBJ2-2; 9 bases match TRBD1. The CDR3 length is 15 residues. Germline CDR1 and CDR2: LNHDA and SQIVND (reference sequence). The V and J ends lost 4 bases and 5 bases, in that order; junction bases with no gene match: 5. CDR3 amino acids: CASSTQGARTGELFF. CDR3 DNA sequence: TGTGCCAGTAGTACACAGGGGGCGCGAACCGGGGAGCTGTTTTTT.

This chain joins TRBV29-1 and TRBJ2-1; 9 bases match TRBD2. With V trimmed by 1 base and J by 15 bases, 13 bases remained unmatched. The CDR3 contains 14 residues. CDR1 is SQVTM and CDR2 is ANQGSEA in the germline V gene. The CDR3: CSVEASGVPEASFF. CDR3 bases: TGCAGCGTTGAAGCTAGCGGGGTCCCAGAGGCTTCGTTCTTC.

The chain is built from TRBV10-3 and TRBJ2-5; 14 positions match TRBD2. Germline assignment: CDR1 ENHRY and CDR2 SYGVKD. There are 16 residues in the CDR3. V was pared by 8 bases and J by 5 bases, with 10 bases of the junction left unmatched. CDR3 loop: CAIGSTSGGAWETQYF. DNA for the CDR3: TGTGCCATCGGATCGACTAGCGGGGGGGCCTGGGAGACCCAGTACTTC.